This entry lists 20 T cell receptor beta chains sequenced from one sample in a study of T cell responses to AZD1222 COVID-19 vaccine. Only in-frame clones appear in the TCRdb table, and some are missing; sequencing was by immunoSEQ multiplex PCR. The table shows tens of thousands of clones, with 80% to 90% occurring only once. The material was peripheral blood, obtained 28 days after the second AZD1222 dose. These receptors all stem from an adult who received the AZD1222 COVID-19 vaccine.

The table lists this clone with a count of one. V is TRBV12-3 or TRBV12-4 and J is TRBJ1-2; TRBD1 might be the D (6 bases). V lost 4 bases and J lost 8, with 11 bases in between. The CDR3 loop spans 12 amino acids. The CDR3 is CASSYNREGYTF. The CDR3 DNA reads TGTGCCAGCAGTTACAACAGGGAAGGCTACACCTTC.

The CDR3: CSVDQGRTEAFF. CDR3 DNA: TGCAGCGTTGATCAGGGCCGAACTGAAGCTTTCTTT. The V and J genes are TRBV29-1 and TRBJ1-1; D is possibly TRBD1 (5 bases). V was clipped by 3 bases and J by 5 bases, with 10 bases between them. This CDR3 comprises 12 residues. CDR1 SQVTM and CDR2 ANQGSEA come from the germline V gene.

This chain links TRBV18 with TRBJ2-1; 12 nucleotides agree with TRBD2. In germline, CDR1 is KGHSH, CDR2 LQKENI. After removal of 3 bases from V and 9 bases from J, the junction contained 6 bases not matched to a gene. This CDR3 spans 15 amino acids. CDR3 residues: CASSPLAGGTGEQFF. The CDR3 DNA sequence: TGTGCCAGCTCACCCCTAGCGGGGGGGACGGGTGAGCAGTTCTTC.

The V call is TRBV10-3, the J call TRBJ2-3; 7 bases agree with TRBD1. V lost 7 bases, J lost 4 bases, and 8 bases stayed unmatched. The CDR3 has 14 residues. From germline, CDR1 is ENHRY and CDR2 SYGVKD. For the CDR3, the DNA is TGTGCCATCACCCATGACAGGGCGCCAGATACGCAGTATTTT. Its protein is CAITHDRAPDTQYF.

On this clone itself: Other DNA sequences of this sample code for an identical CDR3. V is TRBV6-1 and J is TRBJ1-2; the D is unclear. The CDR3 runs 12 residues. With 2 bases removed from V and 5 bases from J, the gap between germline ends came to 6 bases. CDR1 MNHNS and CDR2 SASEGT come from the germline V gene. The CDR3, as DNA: TGTGCCAGCAGTGAATCTGGGTATGGCTACACCTTC. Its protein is CASSESGYGYTF.

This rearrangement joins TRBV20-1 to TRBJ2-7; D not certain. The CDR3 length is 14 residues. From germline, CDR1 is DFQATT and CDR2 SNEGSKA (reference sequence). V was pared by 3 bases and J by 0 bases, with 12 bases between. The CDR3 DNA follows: TGCAGTGCTAGTGGGCCCTGGAGCTCCTACGAGCAGTACTTC. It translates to CSASGPWSSYEQYF.

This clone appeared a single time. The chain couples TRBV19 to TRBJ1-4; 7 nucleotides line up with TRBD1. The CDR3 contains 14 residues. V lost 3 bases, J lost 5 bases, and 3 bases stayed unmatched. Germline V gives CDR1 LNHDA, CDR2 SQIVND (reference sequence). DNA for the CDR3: TGTGCCAGTAGTATCTTACAGGGGAATGAAAAACTGTTTTTT. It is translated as CASSILQGNEKLFF. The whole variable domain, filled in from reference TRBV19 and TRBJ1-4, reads DGGITQSPKYLFRKEGQNVTLSCEQNLNHDAMYWYRQDPGQGLRLIYYSQIVNDFQKGDIAEGYSVSREKKESFPLTVTSAQKNPTAFYLCASSILQGNEKLFFGSGTQLSVL.

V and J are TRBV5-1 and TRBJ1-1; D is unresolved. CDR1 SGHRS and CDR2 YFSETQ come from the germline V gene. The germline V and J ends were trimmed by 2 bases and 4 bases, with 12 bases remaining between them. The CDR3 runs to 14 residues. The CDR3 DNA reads TGCGCCAGCAGCTTTTTGGGGAGAGGCACTGAAGCTTTCTTT. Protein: CASSFLGRGTEAFF.

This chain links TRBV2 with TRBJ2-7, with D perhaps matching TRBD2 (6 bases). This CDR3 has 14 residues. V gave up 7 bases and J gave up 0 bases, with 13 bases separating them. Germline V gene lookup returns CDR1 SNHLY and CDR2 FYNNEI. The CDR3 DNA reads TGTGCCAGCACCAGAGACGGGAGCTCCTACGAGCAGTACTTC. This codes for CASTRDGSSYEQYF.

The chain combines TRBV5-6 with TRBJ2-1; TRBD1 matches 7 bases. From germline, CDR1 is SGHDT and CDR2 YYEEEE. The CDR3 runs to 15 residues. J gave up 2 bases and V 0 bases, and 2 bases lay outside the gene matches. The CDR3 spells CASSLDQGAYNEQFF. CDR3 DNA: TGTGCCAGCAGCTTGGACCAGGGGGCCTACAATGAGCAGTTCTTC.

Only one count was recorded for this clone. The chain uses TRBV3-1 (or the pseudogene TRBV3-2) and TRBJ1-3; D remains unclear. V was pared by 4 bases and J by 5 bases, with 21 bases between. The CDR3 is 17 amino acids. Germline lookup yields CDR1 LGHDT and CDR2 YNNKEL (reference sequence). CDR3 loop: CASSRSPPGAGRNTIYF. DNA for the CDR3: TGTGCCAGCAGCCGCTCTCCGCCGGGCGCGGGAAGAAACACCATATATTTT.

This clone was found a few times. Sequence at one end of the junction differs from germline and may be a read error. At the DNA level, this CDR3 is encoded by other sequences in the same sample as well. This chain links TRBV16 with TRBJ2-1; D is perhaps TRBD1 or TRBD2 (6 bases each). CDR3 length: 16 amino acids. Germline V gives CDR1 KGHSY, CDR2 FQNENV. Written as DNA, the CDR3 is TGTGCCCGCAGCCCCCCGCCCGGGGGCCCCTACAATGAGCAGTTCTTC. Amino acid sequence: CARSPPPGGPYNEQFF.

In DNA, the CDR3 is TGTGCCAGCAGCCCTCGCGCCCTGGGTGGGGATGAGCAGTTCTTC. This translates into CASSPRALGGDEQFF. The chain carries TRBV9 and TRBJ2-1; unclear D gene. CDR3 length equals 15 residues. The germline CDR1 and CDR2 sequences are SGDLS and YYNGEE. Between the trimmed V and J ends, which lost 4 bases and 8 bases, there was a span of 19 bases.

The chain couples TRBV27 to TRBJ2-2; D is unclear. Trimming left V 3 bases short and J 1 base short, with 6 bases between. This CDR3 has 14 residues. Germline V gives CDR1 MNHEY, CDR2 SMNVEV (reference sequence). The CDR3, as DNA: TGTGCCAGCAGTTTCGGCGGGAACACCGGGGAGCTGTTTTTT. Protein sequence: CASSFGGNTGELFF.

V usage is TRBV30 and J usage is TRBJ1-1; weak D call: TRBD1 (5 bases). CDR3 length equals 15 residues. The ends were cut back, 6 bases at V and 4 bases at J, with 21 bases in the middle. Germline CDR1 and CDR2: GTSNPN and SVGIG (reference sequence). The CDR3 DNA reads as TGTGCCTGTCCTCGAGAGGGCAGGGTGAGCACTGAAGCTTTCTTT. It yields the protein CACPREGRVSTEAFF.

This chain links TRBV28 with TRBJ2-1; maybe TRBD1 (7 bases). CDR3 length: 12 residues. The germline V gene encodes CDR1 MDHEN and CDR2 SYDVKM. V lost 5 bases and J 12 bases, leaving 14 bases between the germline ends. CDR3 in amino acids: CASSPQGRGQFF. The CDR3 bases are TGTGCCAGCAGTCCACAGGGGCGGGGGCAGTTCTTC.

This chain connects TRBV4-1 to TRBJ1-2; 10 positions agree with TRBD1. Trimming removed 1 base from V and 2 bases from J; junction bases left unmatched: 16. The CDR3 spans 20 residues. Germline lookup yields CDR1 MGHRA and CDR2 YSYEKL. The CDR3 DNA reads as TGCGCCAGCAGCCAAGTTTTGTCGATTGGGACAGGGGAAGTCAACTATGGCTACACCTTC. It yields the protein CASSQVLSIGTGEVNYGYTF.

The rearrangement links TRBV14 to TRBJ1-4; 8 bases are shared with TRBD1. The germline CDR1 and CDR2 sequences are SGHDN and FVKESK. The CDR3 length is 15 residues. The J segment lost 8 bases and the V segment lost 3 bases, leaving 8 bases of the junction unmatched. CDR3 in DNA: TGTGCCAGCAGCCAGACAGGGGCTGTTGGCGAAAAACTGTTTTTT. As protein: CASSQTGAVGEKLFF.

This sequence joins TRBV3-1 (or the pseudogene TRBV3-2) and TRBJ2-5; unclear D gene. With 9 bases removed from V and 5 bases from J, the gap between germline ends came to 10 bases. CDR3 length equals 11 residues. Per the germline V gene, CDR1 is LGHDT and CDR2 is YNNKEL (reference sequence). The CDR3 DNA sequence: TGTGCCAGATGTCTGGGGGAGACCCAGTACTTC. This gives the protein CARCLGETQYF.

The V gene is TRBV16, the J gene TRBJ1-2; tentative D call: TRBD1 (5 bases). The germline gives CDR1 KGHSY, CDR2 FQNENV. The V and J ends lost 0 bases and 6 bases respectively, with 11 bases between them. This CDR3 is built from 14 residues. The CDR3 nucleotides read TGTGCCAGCAGCCAATCGACAGCCGTGGATGGCTACACCTTC. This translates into CASSQSTAVDGYTF.